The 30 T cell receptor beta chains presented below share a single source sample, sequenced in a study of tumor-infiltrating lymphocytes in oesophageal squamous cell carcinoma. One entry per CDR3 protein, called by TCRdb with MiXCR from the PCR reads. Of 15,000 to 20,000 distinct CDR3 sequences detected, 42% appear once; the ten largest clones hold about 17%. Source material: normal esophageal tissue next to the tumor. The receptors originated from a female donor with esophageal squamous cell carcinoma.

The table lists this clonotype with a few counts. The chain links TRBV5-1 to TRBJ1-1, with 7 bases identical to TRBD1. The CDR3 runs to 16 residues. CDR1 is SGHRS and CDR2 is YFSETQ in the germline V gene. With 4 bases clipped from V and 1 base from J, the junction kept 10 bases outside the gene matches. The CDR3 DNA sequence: TGCGCCAGCAGCCGGTTAGCCCAGGGGGGGAACACTGAAGCTTTCTTT. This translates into CASSRLAQGGNTEAFF.

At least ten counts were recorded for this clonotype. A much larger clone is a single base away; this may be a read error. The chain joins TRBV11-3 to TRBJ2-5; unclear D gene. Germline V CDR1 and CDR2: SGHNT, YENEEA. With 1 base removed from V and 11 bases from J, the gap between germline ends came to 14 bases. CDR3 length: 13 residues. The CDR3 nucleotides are TGTGCCAGCAGCTTAGGTCCGTACAATGAGCAGTACTTC. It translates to CASSLGPYNEQYF.

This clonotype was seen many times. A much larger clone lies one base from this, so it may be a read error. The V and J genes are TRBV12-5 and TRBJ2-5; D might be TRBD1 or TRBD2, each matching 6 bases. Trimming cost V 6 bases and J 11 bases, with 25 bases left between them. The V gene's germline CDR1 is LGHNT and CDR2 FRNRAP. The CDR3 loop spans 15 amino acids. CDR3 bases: TGTGCTAGTGGCCAGGGAACGGGGGCTTCGGATGAGCAGTACTTC. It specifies CASGQGTGASDEQYF.

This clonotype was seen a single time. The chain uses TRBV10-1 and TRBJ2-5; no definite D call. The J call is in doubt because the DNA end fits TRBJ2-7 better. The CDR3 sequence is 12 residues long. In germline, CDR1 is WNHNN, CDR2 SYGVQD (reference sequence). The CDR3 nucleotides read TGCGCCAGCCAACCGAGGATTTACGAGCAGTACTTC. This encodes CASQPRIYEQYF.

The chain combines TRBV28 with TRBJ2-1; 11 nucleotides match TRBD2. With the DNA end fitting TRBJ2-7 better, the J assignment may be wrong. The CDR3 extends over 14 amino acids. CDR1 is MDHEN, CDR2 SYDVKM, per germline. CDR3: CASSLVAGGREQYF. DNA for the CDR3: TGTGCCAGCAGTTTAGTAGCGGGAGGGCGCGAGCAGTACTTC.

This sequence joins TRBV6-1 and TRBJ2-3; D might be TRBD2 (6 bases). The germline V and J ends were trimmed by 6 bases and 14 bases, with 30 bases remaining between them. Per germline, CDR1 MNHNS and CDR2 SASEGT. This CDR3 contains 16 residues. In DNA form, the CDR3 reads TGTGCCAGCAGAAGGACTATCGGGAGCAGCACCGGGGAGCTGTATTTT. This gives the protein CASRRTIGSSTGELYF.

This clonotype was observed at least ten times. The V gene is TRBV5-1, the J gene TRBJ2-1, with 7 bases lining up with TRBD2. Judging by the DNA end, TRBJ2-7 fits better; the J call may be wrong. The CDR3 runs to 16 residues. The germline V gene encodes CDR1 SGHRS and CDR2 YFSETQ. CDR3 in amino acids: CASSQTSDSSYNEQYF. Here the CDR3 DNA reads TGCGCCAGCAGCCAAACTAGCGACAGCTCCTACAATGAGCAGTACTTC.

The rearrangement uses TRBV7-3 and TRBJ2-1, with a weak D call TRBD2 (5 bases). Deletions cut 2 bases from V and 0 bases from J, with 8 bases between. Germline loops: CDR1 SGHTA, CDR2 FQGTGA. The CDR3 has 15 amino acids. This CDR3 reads CASSLERTSYNEQFF. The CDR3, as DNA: TGTGCCAGCAGCTTAGAGCGGACCTCCTACAATGAGCAGTTCTTC.

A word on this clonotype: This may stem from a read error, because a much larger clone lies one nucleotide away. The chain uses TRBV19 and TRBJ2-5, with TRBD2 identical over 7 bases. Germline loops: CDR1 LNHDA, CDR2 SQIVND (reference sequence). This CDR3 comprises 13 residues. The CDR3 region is CASSRRGREAQYF. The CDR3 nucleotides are TGTGCCAGTAGTAGGCGGGGGAGAGAGGCCCAGTACTTC.

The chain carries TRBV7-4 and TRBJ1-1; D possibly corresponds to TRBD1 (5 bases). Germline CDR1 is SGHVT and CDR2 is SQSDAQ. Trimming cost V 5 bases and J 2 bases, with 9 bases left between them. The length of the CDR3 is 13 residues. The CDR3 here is CASSTTANTEAFF. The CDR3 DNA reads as TGTGCCAGCAGCACGACAGCAAACACTGAAGCTTTCTTT.

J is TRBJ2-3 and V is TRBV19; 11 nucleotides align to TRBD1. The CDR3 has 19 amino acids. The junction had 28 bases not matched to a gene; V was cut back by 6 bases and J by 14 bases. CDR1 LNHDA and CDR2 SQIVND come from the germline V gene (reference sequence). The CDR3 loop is CASSLRSLTGTGGTGELYF. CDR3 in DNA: TGTGCCAGTAGCTTACGAAGCCTTACCGGGACAGGGGGGACCGGGGAGCTGTATTTT.

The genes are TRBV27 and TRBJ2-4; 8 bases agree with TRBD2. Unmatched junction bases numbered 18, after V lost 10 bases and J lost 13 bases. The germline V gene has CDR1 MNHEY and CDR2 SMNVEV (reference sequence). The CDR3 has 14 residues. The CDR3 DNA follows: TGTGCCACATATCGGGGGGGCGATTACAATGAGCAGTACTTC. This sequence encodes CATYRGGDYNEQYF.

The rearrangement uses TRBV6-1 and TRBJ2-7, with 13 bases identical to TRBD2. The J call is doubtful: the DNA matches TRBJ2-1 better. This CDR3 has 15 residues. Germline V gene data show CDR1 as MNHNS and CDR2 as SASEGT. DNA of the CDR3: TGTGCCAGCGCCTCGACTAGCGGGGGGAATGATGAGCAGTTCTTC. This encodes CASASTSGGNDEQFF.

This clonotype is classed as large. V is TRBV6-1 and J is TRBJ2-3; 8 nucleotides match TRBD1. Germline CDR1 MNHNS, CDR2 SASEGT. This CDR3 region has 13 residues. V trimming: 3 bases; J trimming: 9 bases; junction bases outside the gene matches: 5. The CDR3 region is CASSDGQGYTQYF. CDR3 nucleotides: TGTGCCAGCAGTGACGGACAGGGCTACACGCAGTATTTT.

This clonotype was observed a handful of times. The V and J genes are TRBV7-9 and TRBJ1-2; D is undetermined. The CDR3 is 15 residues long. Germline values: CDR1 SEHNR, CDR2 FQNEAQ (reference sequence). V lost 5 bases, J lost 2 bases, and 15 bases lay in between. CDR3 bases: TGTGCCAGCAGCCGGACGGGAAGGCCCAACTATGGCTACACCTTC. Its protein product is CASSRTGRPNYGYTF. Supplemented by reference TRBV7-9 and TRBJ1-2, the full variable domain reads DTGVSQNPRHKITKRGQNVTFRCDPISEHNRLYWYRQTLGQGPEFLTYFQNEAQLEKSRLLSDRFSAERPKGSFSTLEIQRTEQGDSAMYLCASSRTGRPNYGYTFGSGTRLTVV.

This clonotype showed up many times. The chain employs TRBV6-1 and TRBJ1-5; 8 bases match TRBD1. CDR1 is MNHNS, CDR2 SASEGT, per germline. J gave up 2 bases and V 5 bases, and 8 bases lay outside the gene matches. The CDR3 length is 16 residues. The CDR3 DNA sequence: TGTGCCAGCAGTTCTACCGACAGGGGTGGCAATCAGCCCCAGCATTTT. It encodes CASSSTDRGGNQPQHF.

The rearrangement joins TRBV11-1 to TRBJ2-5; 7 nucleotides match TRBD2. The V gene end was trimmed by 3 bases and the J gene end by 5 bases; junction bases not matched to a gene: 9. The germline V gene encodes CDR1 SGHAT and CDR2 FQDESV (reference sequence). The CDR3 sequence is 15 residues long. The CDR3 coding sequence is TGTGCCAGCAGCTTCTCGGCGGGAGCGGGGGAGACCCAGTACTTC. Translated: CASSFSAGAGETQYF.

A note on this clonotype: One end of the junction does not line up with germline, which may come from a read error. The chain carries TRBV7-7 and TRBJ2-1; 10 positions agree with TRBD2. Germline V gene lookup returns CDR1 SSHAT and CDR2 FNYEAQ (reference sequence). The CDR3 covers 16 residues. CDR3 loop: CASSYSIAGGYNEQFF. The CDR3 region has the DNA TGTGCTAGCAGCTATTCAATAGCGGGGGGATACAATGAGCAGTTCTTC.

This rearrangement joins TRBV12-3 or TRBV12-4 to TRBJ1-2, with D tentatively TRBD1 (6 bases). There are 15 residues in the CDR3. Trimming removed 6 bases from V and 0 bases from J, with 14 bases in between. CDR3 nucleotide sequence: TGTGCCAGCAGGCCCCGGACAGCTTCTAACTATGGCTACACCTTC. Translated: CASRPRTASNYGYTF.

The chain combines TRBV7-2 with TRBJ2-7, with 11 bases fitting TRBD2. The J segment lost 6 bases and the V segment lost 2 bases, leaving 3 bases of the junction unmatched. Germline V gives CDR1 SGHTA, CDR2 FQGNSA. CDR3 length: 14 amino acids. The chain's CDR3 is CASSLYSGGGEQYF. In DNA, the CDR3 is TGTGCCAGCAGCTTATATAGCGGGGGGGGCGAGCAGTACTTC.

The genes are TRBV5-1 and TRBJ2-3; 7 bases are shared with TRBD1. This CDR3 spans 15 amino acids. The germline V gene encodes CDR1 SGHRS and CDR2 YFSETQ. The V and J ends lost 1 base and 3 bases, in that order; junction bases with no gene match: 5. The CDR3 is CASSLRTGTTDTQYF. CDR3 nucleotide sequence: TGCGCCAGCAGCTTGAGGACAGGTACTACAGATACGCAGTATTTT.

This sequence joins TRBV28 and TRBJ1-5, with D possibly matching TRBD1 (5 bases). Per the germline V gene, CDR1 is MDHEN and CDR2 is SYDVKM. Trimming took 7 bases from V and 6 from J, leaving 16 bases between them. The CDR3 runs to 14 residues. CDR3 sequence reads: CASILGGVGQPQHF. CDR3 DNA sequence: TGTGCCAGCATTCTGGGGGGAGTGGGTCAGCCCCAGCATTTT.

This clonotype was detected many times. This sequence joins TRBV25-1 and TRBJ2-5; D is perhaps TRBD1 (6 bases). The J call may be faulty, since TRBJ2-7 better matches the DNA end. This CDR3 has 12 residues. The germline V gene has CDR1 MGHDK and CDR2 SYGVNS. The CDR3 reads CASSPGTREQYF. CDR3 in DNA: TGTGCCAGCAGTCCCGGGACACGCGAGCAGTACTTC.

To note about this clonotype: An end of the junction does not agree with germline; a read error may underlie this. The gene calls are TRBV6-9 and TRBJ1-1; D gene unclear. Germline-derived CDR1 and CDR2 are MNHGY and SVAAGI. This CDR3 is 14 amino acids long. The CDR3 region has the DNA TGTGCCAGCAGTTATCAGGCGCTCGGCACTGAATCTTTCTTT. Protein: CASSYQALGTESFF.

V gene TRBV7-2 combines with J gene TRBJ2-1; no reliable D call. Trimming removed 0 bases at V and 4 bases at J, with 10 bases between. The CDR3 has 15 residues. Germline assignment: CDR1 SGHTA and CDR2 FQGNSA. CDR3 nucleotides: TGTGCCAGCAGCTTAGCTAGTGTTGGGTACAATGAGCAGTTCTTC. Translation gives CASSLASVGYNEQFF.

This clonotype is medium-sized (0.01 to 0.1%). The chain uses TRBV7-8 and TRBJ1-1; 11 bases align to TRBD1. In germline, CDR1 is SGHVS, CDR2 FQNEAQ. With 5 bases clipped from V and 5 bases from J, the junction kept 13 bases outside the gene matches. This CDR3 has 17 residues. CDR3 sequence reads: CASSNRLGQGAPTEAFF. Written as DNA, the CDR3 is TGTGCCAGCAGCAACCGTCTAGGACAGGGGGCGCCAACTGAAGCTTTCTTT.

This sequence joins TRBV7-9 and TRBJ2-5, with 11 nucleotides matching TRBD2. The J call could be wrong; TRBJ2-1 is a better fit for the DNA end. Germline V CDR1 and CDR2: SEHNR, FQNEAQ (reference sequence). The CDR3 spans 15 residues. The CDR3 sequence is CASSSTSGVLGEQFF. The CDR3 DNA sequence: TGTGCCAGCAGCTCGACTAGCGGGGTATTGGGTGAGCAGTTCTTC.

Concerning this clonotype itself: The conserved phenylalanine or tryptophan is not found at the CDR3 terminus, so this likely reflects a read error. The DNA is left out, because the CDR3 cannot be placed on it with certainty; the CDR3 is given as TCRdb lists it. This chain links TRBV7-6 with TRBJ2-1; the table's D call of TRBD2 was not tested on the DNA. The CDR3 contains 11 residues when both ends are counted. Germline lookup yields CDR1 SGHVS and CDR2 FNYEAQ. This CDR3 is CASRRLAGELL.

The CDR3 nucleotides read TGTGCCAGCCAAAGCACAGCTAACACTGAAGCTTTCTTT. It codes for CASQSTANTEAFF. This chain joins TRBV11-1 and TRBJ1-1; D gene ambiguous. There are 13 residues in the CDR3. From germline, CDR1 is SGHAT and CDR2 FQDESV (reference sequence). Trimming shortened V by 8 bases and J by 2 bases, and 12 bases separated the two germline ends.

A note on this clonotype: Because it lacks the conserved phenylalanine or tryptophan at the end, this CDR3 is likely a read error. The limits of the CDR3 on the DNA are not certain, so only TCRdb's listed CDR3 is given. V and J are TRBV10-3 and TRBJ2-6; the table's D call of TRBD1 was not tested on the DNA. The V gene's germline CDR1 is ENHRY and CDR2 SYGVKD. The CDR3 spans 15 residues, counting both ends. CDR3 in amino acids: CAISARLQETQYFGA.